A selection of T cell receptor beta chains follows, all from one sample in a study of CD8+CD57+ T cells in acquired aplastic anemia. TCRdb recomputed calls from the reads with MiXCR, one row per CDR3 protein. This sample has 150,000 to 200,000 distinct CDR3 sequences, with under 70% found just once. The specimen sequenced was sorted CD4+, CD8+, or CD8+CD57+ T cells (not recorded which) from PBMCs. These receptors were obtained from a human donor with severe aplastic anemia or a healthy control (not recorded which). Both conserved end residues are part of each CDR3. D genes are given only for firm matches. Only some rows state a clone size, as once, few, many or a class for expanded clones.

CASSVDAASNQPQHF,TGTGCCAGCAGCGTAGATGCCGCTAGCAATCAGCCCCAGCATTTT,-,TRBV9,many,TRBJ1-5
CSVNPRPGAEAFF,TGCAGCGTTAACCCTCGCCCGGGGGCTGAAGCTTTCTTT,-,TRBV29-1,-,TRBJ1-1
CASSDLSGGVSGELFF,TGCGCCAGCAGTGACCTAAGCGGGGGAGTGTCCGGGGAGCTGTTTTTT,TRBD2,TRBV10-1,-,TRBJ2-2
CSPGTSNTEAFF,TGCAGTCCGGGGACGTCGAACACTGAAGCTTTCTTT,-,TRBV20-1,-,TRBJ1-1
CSALTPPRGDQYF,TGCAGTGCTCTAACTCCTCCGAGGGGGGACCAGTACTTC,-,TRBV20-1,medium-sized,TRBJ2-5
CAIPAFENTGELFF,TGTGCCATCCCGGCCTTTGAGAACACCGGGGAGCTGTTTTTT,-,TRBV10-3,few,TRBJ2-2
CSVEVPGGANYGYTF,TGCAGCGTTGAGGTTCCAGGGGGTGCTAACTATGGCTACACCTTC,TRBD1,TRBV29-1,-,TRBJ1-2
CASSLGGGAAYF,TGTGCCAGCAGCTTAGGGGGGGGGGCCGCGTATTTT,-,TRBV11-2,many,TRBJ2-3
CASSTRPGRGGYEQYF,TGTGCCAGCAGCACGCGTCCGGGACGAGGGGGCTACGAGCAGTACTTC,-,TRBV12-3/TRBV12-4,-,TRBJ2-7
CASSSGTGVGTQYF,TGTGCCAGCAGCTCCGGGACAGGGGTTGGGACCCAGTACTTC,TRBD1,TRBV7-3,-,TRBJ2-5
CASSGSQGAFNEQFF,TGTGCCAGCAGTGGGAGTCAGGGGGCCTTCAATGAGCAGTTCTTC,TRBD1,TRBV2,-,TRBJ2-1
CASSLLTGVGDTQYF,TGTGCCAGCAGTTTACTAACGGGGGTAGGCGATACGCAGTATTTT,-,TRBV12-3/TRBV12-4,many,TRBJ2-3
CASRGQVYEQYF,TGTGCCAGCCGTGGACAGGTCTACGAGCAGTACTTC,TRBD1,TRBV2,few,TRBJ2-7
CASSELGRTGELFF,TGTGCCAGCAGTGAACTGGGGCGGACCGGGGAGCTGTTTTTT,-,TRBV2,few,TRBJ2-2
CASSLAGLGDTQYF,TGTGCCAGCAGTCTAGCGGGACTGGGAGATACGCAGTATTTT,TRBD2,TRBV6-5,-,TRBJ2-3
CASSEALMGKWTEAFF,TGTGCCAGCAGTGAAGCGCTTATGGGTAAATGGACTGAAGCTTTCTTT,-,TRBV2,many,TRBJ1-1
CASSLVREGPYNSPLHF,TGTGCCAGCAGCTTGGTGCGGGAGGGACCCTATAATTCACCCCTCCACTTT,-,TRBV5-6,many,TRBJ1-6
CATGTGRNTEAFF,TGTGCCACAGGGACAGGGCGCAACACTGAAGCTTTCTTT,TRBD1,TRBV2,-,TRBJ1-1
CASSSPQGANEQFF,TGTGCCAGCAGCTCACCCCAGGGGGCCAATGAGCAGTTCTTC,TRBD1,TRBV5-5,many,TRBJ2-1
CAISTDRSDEAFF,TGTGCCATCAGCACCGACAGGTCCGATGAAGCTTTCTTT,-,TRBV10-3,-,TRBJ1-1
CASLEGNSDSPLHF,TGCGCCAGCTTGGAGGGGAATTCGGATTCACCCCTCCACTTT,-,TRBV10-2,few,TRBJ1-6
CASSPGDRVAKLFF,TGTGCCAGCAGCCCTGGGGACAGGGTTGCAAAACTGTTTTTT,TRBD1,TRBV9,-,TRBJ1-4
CATSRVGRDTEAFF,TGTGCCACCAGCAGAGTAGGCAGGGACACTGAAGCTTTCTTT,-,TRBV15,-,TRBJ1-1
CASSEGGFSNQPQHF,TGTGCCAGCAGTGAAGGAGGGTTTAGCAATCAGCCCCAGCATTTT,-,TRBV2,many,TRBJ1-5
CASSQDPGNTEAFF,TGTGCCAGCAGCCAAGATCCTGGGAACACTGAAGCTTTCTTT,-,TRBV4-2,-,TRBJ1-1
CASSSITVYNEQFF,TGTGCCAGCAGTTCTATCACAGTTTACAATGAGCAGTTCTTC,-,TRBV6-2/TRBV6-3,many,TRBJ2-1
CASSGQATVSSYNEQFF,TGTGCCAGCAGCGGCCAGGCTACGGTGAGCTCCTACAATGAGCAGTTCTTC,-,TRBV7-8,once,TRBJ2-1
CASSLTDKSGYGYTF,TGTGCCAGCAGCTTAACGGACAAAAGCGGTTATGGCTACACCTTC,-,TRBV7-9,-,TRBJ1-2
CSARPNHRLYEQYF,TGCAGTGCTAGACCGAACCACAGGCTCTACGAGCAGTACTTC,-,TRBV20-1,few,TRBJ2-7
CASSGSGAHTGELFF,TGTGCCAGCAGTGGGTCGGGGGCTCACACCGGGGAGCTGTTTTTT,-,TRBV6-4,many,TRBJ2-2
CASSLLGQSYSYEQYF,TGTGCCAGCAGCTTATTGGGACAGTCGTACTCCTACGAGCAGTACTTC,TRBD1,TRBV7-9,-,TRBJ2-7
CASSRRGNTIYF,TGCGCCAGCAGCCGAAGAGGAAACACCATATATTTT,-,TRBV4-1,-,TRBJ1-3
CASRLSSYNEQFF,TGTGCCAGCAGACTTAGCTCCTACAATGAGCAGTTCTTC,-,TRBV7-9,-,TRBJ2-1
CASSLVPGGDTEAFF,TGCGCCAGCAGCTTGGTTCCGGGAGGGGACACTGAAGCTTTCTTT,-,TRBV10-1,-,TRBJ1-1
CSAVGVFGTDTQYF,TGCAGTGCCGTAGGGGTTTTCGGCACAGATACGCAGTATTTT,-,TRBV20-1,-,TRBJ2-3
CASSYLSGTWGQYF,TGTGCCAGCAGTTACCTGTCCGGGACATGGGGGCAGTACTTC,-,TRBV6-1,many,TRBJ2-7
CASSSPGQGAPNEKLFF,TGTGCCAGCAGTTCGCCGGGACAGGGGGCGCCTAATGAAAAACTGTTTTTT,TRBD1,TRBV7-2,-,TRBJ1-4
CASSLEDSYNEQFF,TGTGCCAGCAGCTTAGAAGACTCCTACAATGAGCAGTTCTTC,-,TRBV7-2,many,TRBJ2-1
CASSFGFRGALDEQYF,TGTGCCAGCAGTTTCGGCTTTCGGGGGGCACTGGACGAGCAGTACTTC,-,TRBV12-3/TRBV12-4,many,TRBJ2-7
CASSSPSGGARYNEQFF,TGTGCCAGCAGCTCGCCTAGCGGGGGGGCGAGATACAATGAGCAGTTCTTC,TRBD2,TRBV7-8,-,TRBJ2-1
CSAKDGMNTF,TGCAGTGCTAAGGACGGGATGAACACCTTC,-,TRBV20-1,-,TRBJ1-2
CASSSHSGAYYGYTF,TGTGCCAGCAGCTCCCATTCGGGGGCTTACTATGGCTACACCTTC,-,TRBV13,many,TRBJ1-2
CASSLAGGYGPETQYF,TGTGCCAGCAGCTTGGCGGGGGGGTACGGTCCAGAGACCCAGTACTTC,TRBD2,TRBV5-6,-,TRBJ2-5
CASSYPSTYNEQFF,TGTGCCAGCAGTTATCCTAGCACCTACAATGAGCAGTTCTTC,-,TRBV6-2/TRBV6-3,once,TRBJ2-1
CSAQSGYRSYEQYF,TGCAGCGCCCAGAGCGGGTACCGATCCTACGAGCAGTACTTC,-,TRBV20-1,-,TRBJ2-7
CASSLTGPYEQYF,TGTGCCAGCAGCTTAACGGGACCGTACGAGCAGTACTTC,-,TRBV7-3,-,TRBJ2-7
CAISESPSGEQYF,TGTGCCATCAGTGAGTCGCCTTCGGGAGAGCAGTACTTC,-,TRBV10-3,-,TRBJ2-7
CASGRNYGYTF,TGTGCCAGCGGAAGGAACTATGGCTACACCTTC,-,TRBV6-5,few,TRBJ1-2
CASSLHGPRDPGELFF,TGTGCCAGCAGCCTTCACGGGCCGAGGGATCCCGGGGAGCTGTTTTTT,-,TRBV7-2,-,TRBJ2-2
CASSLTAYGYTF,TGTGCCAGCAGTTTAACAGCTTATGGCTACACCTTC,-,TRBV12-3/TRBV12-4,few,TRBJ1-2
CASSPRPPYEQYF,TGTGCCAGCAGCCCACGACCCCCCTACGAGCAGTACTTC,-,TRBV7-9,-,TRBJ2-7
CSARDPGVIVELFF,TGCAGTGCTAGAGACCCGGGCGTAATCGTGGAGCTGTTTTTT,-,TRBV20-1,-,TRBJ2-2
CASSRDTDYGYTF,TGTGCCAGCAGCCGAGACACAGACTATGGCTACACCTTC,-,TRBV7-9,few,TRBJ1-2
CASSFSGFATGELFF,TGTGCCAGCAGTTTTAGCGGATTCGCTACCGGGGAGCTGTTTTTT,-,TRBV27,many,TRBJ2-2
CASSVGGGDTGELFF,TGTGCCAGCAGCGTAGGAGGGGGGGACACCGGGGAGCTGTTTTTT,-,TRBV9,-,TRBJ2-2
CASSWDRGRTDTQYF,TGCGCCAGCAGCTGGGACAGGGGGCGCACAGATACGCAGTATTTT,TRBD1,TRBV5-1,-,TRBJ2-3
CASSFSGNEGQPQHF,TGTGCCAGCAGTTTTTCCGGGAACGAGGGTCAGCCCCAGCATTTT,-,TRBV7-2,-,TRBJ1-5
CAAQTQAGGSYEQYF,TGTGCCGCCCAGACCCAAGCGGGGGGCAGCTACGAGCAGTACTTC,TRBD2,TRBV2,few,TRBJ2-7
CASSRLAGGDEQFF,TGTGCCAGCAGCCGACTAGCGGGGGGCGATGAGCAGTTCTTC,TRBD2,TRBV7-3,once,TRBJ2-1
CATSMDRIAYEQYF,TGTGCCACCTCTATGGACAGGATCGCCTACGAGCAGTACTTC,TRBD1,TRBV15,-,TRBJ2-7